This T cell receptor beta chain was profiled in a study of metastatic and nonmetastatic thyroid tumors. TCRdb ran MiXCR on the PCR reads. Here the sample spans approximately 15,000 clones, about 24% being singletons. This clone showed up many times. The CDR3 is 14 residues long. Per germline, CDR1 MDHEN and CDR2 SYDVKM. Trimming took 3 bases from V and 4 from J; bases not matched to a gene: 4. Ahead of thyroid surgery, no patient had received treatment of any kind. The material sequenced was adjacent normal tissue. V is TRBV28 and J is TRBJ2-5, with 8 bases that match TRBD1. This TCR was sampled from a female donor with papillary thyroid cancer or a benign thyroid nodule (not recorded which). Some clones in this sample may be carry-over from other donors' samples. The CDR3 region is CASSFAGTGETQYF. DNA of the CDR3: TGTGCCAGCAGTTTTGCCGGGACAGGAGAGACCCAGTACTTC.